Presented here are 15 T cell receptor beta chains from one specimen sequenced in a study of cytomegalovirus exposure and HLA in healthy donors. Primers included in the PCR were 60 Vbeta and 13 Jbeta primers. Produced via immunoSEQ multiplex PCR; TCRdb's table is partial and in-frame only. The repertoire includes 150,000 or so clones, around 79% of them detected once, and about 3% sits in the top ten. The sequenced sample consisted of PBMCs. The source is a man younger than 30 in good health and CMV-seronegative.

The chain joins TRBV5-1 to TRBJ1-6; D remains unclear. The V gene's germline CDR1 is SGHRS and CDR2 YFSETQ. The CDR3 consists of 13 residues. Between the trimmed V and J ends, which lost 0 bases and 7 bases, there was a span of 5 bases. CDR3 nucleotides: TGCGCCAGCAGCTTGGGCGGGAATTCACCCCTCCACTTT. It specifies CASSLGGNSPLHF. The full variable domain, in which reference TRBV5-1 and TRBJ1-6 provide the parts outside the CDR3, is KAGVTQTPRYLIKTRGQQVTLSCSPISGHRSVSWYQQTPGQGLQFLFEYFSETQRNKGNFPGRFSGRQFSNSRSEMNVSTLELGDSALYLCASSLGGNSPLHFGNGTRLTVT.

V is TRBV11-2 and J is TRBJ1-6; D is unresolved. This CDR3 has 11 amino acids. Germline CDR1 SGHAT, CDR2 FQNNGV. V dropped 5 bases and J dropped 13 bases, with 9 bases sitting between them. The chain's CDR3 is CASSPGLPLHF. CDR3 coding DNA: TGTGCCAGCAGCCCGGGTTTGCCCCTCCACTTT.

The genes are TRBV2 and TRBJ2-7; possibly TRBD2 for D (7 bases). The CDR3 covers 16 residues. Trimming took off 7 bases at V and 5 bases at J, with 24 bases between the two ends. Germline V gene lookup returns CDR1 SNHLY and CDR2 FYNNEI. The CDR3 reads CASTTLGGHTVHEQYV. CDR3 sequence (DNA): TGTGCCAGCACCACCCTCGGGGGGCACACGGTCCACGAGCAGTACGTC.

This clone was seen once. The CDR3 reads CASSQRHRGLSYEQYF. The CDR3 DNA reads TGTGCCAGCAGCCAACGGCACAGGGGGCTTTCCTACGAGCAGTACTTC. The chain employs TRBV21-1 and TRBJ2-5; the table's D gene call, TRBD1, was not cross checked with the DNA. The J call may be mistaken, given a closer DNA end match to TRBJ2-7. TRBV21-1 is a listed pseudogene. This CDR3 contains 16 residues.

The J gene is TRBJ1-1, the V gene TRBV11-1; TRBD1 matches 7 bases. CDR1 is SGHAT, CDR2 FQDESV, per germline (reference sequence). V trimming: 3 bases; J trimming: 3 bases; junction bases outside the gene matches: 4. There are 14 residues in the CDR3. In DNA form, the CDR3 reads TGTGCCAGCAGCTTGACAGGGTGGGACACTGAAGCTTTCTTT. Its protein is CASSLTGWDTEAFF.

The chain recombines TRBV5-1 with TRBJ1-1, with TRBD1 as a possible D gene (6 bases). The V gene lost 5 bases and the J gene lost 5 bases, with 19 bases spanning the gap. Per germline, CDR1 SGHRS and CDR2 YFSETQ. The CDR3 is 15 residues long. CDR3 DNA sequence: TGCGCCAGCAGGGGAGGGGGGGCCGCGGTAACTGAAGCTTTCTTT. It encodes CASRGGGAAVTEAFF.

This chain links TRBV6-4 with TRBJ1-1; no clear D gene. With 4 bases removed from V and 8 bases from J, the gap between germline ends came to 8 bases. This CDR3 is 11 amino acids long. Looked up from germline, CDR1 is MRHNA and CDR2 is SNTAGT. The CDR3 coding sequence is TGTGCCAGCAGTGCAGGTAGGGAAGCTTTCTTT. Its translation: CASSAGREAFF.

This clone was detected a few times. The V gene is TRBV12-5, the J gene TRBJ1-2; TRBD1 might be the D (5 bases). Germline V gene sequence: CDR1 LGHNT, CDR2 FRNRAP. Between the trimmed V and J ends, which lost 2 bases and 4 bases, there was a span of 17 bases. The CDR3 covers 16 residues. CDR3 coding DNA: TGTGCTAGTGGTTTGATCCTTATAAATGGGGCCTATGGCTACACCTTC. This encodes CASGLILINGAYGYTF.

This clone was counted only a few times. The chain recombines TRBV4-1 with TRBJ2-5; D is possibly TRBD1 (5 bases). Germline V gene sequence: CDR1 MGHRA, CDR2 YSYEKL. Trimming shortened V by 1 base and J by 5 bases, and 8 bases separated the two germline ends. This CDR3 is built from 13 residues. The CDR3 loop is CASSQGQGETQYF. For the CDR3, the DNA is TGCGCCAGCAGCCAAGGGCAGGGCGAGACCCAGTACTTC.

The V and J genes are TRBV7-9 and TRBJ1-3; no clear D gene. V dropped 4 bases and J dropped 2 bases, with 12 bases sitting between them. CDR1 and CDR2 from the germline V gene are SEHNR and FQNEAQ (reference sequence). The CDR3 consists of 15 residues. This CDR3 is CASSSFALAGNTIYF. CDR3 in DNA: TGTGCCAGCAGCTCATTTGCGCTAGCTGGAAACACCATATATTTT.

The chain is built from TRBV20-1 and TRBJ1-1, with 7 bases fitting TRBD1. V lost 8 bases and J lost 11; bases outside the gene matches: 11. The CDR3 totals 11 residues. From germline, CDR1 is DFQATT and CDR2 SNEGSKA (reference sequence). This CDR3 reads CSTPDRAVAFF. The CDR3 DNA reads as TGCAGTACCCCCGACAGGGCGGTGGCTTTCTTT.

This clone was counted a single time. The chain uses TRBV19 and TRBJ1-4; possibly TRBD1 for D (5 bases). V was shortened by 1 base and J by 0 bases, with 6 bases between the two germline ends. Germline lookup yields CDR1 LNHDA and CDR2 SQIVND (reference sequence). This CDR3 spans 15 amino acids. The CDR3 nucleotides are TGTGCCAGTAGTATAGGACAGACAACTAATGAAAAACTGTTTTTT. This sequence encodes CASSIGQTTNEKLFF.

This chain connects TRBV9 to TRBJ2-5; 10 positions agree with TRBD2. V gave up 3 bases and J gave up 3 bases; unmatched junction bases: 2. The CDR3 runs 14 residues. CDR1 is SGDLS and CDR2 is YYNGEE in the germline V gene. The DNA of the CDR3 is TGTGCCAGCAGCGCAGGACTAGCGGAAGAGACCCAGTACTTC. Protein: CASSAGLAEETQYF. The entire variable domain, with the rest obtained from reference TRBV9 and TRBJ2-5, is as follows: DSGVTQTPKHLITATGQRVTLRCSPRSGDLSVYWYQQSLDQGLQFLIQYYNGEERAKGNILERFSAQQFPDLHSELNLSSLELGDSALYFCASSAGLAEETQYFGPGTRLLVL.

A remark on this clone: At one of its ends the junction is not consistent with the germline gene, which may arise from a read error. J is TRBJ1-2 and V is TRBV10-3; the D is unclear. CDR3 size: 11 residues. Germline assignment: CDR1 ENHRY and CDR2 SYGVKD. CDR3 residues: CAISGGNWAIF. The CDR3 coding sequence is TGTGCCATCAGTGGAGGGAACTGGGCAATCTTC.

The rearrangement links TRBV14 to TRBJ2-2; D is possibly TRBD1 (5 bases). The germline V gene encodes CDR1 SGHDN and CDR2 FVKESK. Trimming left V 0 bases short and J 2 bases short, with 7 bases between. The CDR3 is made up of 15 amino acids. The CDR3 protein is CASSQDRTNTGELFF. In DNA form, the CDR3 reads TGTGCCAGCAGCCAAGACAGGACAAACACCGGGGAGCTGTTTTTT.